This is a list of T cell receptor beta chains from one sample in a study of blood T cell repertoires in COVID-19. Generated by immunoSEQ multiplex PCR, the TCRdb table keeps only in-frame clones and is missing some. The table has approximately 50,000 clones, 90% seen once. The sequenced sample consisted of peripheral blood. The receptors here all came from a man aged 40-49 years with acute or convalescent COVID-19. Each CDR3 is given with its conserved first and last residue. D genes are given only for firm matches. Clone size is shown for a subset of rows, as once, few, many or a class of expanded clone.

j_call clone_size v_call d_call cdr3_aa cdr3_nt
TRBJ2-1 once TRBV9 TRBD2 CASSVRLADYNEQFF TGTGCCAGCAGCGTCAGACTAGCGGACTACAATGAGCAGTTCTTC
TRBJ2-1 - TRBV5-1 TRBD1 CASSVAKDRGEQFF TGCGCCAGCAGCGTCGCCAAGGACAGGGGCGAGCAGTTCTTC
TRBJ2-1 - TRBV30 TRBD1 CAWSSGTGGYNEQFF TGTGCCTGGAGTTCGGGGACAGGGGGCTACAATGAGCAGTTCTTC
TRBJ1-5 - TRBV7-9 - CASSRGTASNQPQHF TGTGCCAGCAGCCGCGGGACGGCTAGCAATCAGCCCCAGCATTTT
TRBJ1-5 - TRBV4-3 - CASSQDLDSYQPQHF TGCGCCAGCAGCCAAGATCTTGACAGTTATCAGCCCCAGCATTTT
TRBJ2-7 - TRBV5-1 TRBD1 CASSPGTGIDEQYF TGCGCCAGCAGCCCGGGGACAGGGATCGACGAGCAGTACTTC
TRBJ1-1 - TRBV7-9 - CASSLVQGSSEAFF TGTGCCAGCAGCTTAGTGCAGGGCAGCAGTGAAGCTTTCTTT
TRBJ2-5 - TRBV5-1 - CASSLGASDSETQYF TGCGCCAGCAGCTTGGGGGCTAGCGATTCAGAGACCCAGTACTTC
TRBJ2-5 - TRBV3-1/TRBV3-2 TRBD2 CASSHVTSGSLQETQYF TGTGCCAGCAGCCACGTGACTAGCGGGAGCCTTCAAGAGACCCAGTACTTC
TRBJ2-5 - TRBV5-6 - CASSFRETQYF TGTGCCAGCAGCTTTAGAGAGACCCAGTACTTC
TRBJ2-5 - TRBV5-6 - CASSLTAEYQETQYF TGTGCCAGCAGCTTAACAGCAGAATATCAAGAGACCCAGTACTTC
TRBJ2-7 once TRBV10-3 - CAISEGGGSYEQYF TGTGCCATCAGTGAAGGGGGGGGATCCTACGAGCAGTACTTC
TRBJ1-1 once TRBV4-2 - CASSLSGNTEAFF TGTGCCAGCAGCCTTTCCGGGAACACTGAAGCTTTCTTT
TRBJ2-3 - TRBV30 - CAWRRDWRDTQYF TGTGCCTGGAGGCGGGACTGGCGAGATACGCAGTATTTT
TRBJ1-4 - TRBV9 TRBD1 CASSVDRGTNEKLFF TGTGCCAGCAGCGTAGACAGGGGCACTAATGAAAAACTGTTTTTT
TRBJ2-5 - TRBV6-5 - CASSYLETQYF TGTGCCAGCAGTTACCTGGAGACCCAGTACTTC
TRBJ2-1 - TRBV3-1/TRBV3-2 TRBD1 CASSQSGTGWNEQFF TGTGCCAGCAGCCAGTCCGGGACAGGTTGGAATGAGCAGTTCTTC
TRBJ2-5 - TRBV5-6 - CASSLATGTYQETQYF TGTGCCAGCAGCTTGGCGACAGGCACGTACCAAGAGACCCAGTACTTC
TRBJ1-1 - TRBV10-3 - CAISERGADTEAFF TGTGCCATCAGTGAACGGGGGGCGGACACTGAAGCTTTCTTT
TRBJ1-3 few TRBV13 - CASSLEGATGNTIYF TGTGCCAGCAGCTTAGAAGGGGCGACTGGAAACACCATATATTTT